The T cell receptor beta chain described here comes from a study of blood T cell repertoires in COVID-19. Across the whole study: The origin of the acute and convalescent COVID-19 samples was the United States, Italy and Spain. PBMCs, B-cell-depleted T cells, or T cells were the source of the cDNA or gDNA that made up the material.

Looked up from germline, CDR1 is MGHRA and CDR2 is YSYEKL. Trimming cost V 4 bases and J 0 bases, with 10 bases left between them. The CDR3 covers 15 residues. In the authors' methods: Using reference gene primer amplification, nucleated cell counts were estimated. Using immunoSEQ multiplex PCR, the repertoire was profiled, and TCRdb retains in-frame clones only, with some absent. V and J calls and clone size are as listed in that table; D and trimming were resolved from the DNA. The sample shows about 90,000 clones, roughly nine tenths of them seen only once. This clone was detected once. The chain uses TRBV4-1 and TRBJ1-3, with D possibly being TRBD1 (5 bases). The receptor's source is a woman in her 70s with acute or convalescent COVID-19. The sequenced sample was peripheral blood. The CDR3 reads CASSPPTGSGNTIYF. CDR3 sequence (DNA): TGCGCCAGCAGCCCGCCCACAGGCTCTGGAAACACCATATATTTT.